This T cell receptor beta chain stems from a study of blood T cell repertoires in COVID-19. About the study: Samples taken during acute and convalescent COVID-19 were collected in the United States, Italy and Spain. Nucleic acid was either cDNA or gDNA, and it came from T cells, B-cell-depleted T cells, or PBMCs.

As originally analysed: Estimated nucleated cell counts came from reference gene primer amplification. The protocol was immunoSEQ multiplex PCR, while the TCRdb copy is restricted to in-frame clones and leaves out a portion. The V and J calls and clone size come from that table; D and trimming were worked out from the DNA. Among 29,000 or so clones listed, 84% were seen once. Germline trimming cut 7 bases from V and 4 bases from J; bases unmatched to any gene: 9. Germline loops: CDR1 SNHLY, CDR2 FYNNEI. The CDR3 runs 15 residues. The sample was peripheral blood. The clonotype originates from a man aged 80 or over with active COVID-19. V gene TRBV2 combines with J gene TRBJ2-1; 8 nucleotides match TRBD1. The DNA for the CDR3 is TGTGCCAGCAAAGAAGACAGGGGACCTTACAATGAGCAGTTCTTC. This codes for CASKEDRGPYNEQFF.